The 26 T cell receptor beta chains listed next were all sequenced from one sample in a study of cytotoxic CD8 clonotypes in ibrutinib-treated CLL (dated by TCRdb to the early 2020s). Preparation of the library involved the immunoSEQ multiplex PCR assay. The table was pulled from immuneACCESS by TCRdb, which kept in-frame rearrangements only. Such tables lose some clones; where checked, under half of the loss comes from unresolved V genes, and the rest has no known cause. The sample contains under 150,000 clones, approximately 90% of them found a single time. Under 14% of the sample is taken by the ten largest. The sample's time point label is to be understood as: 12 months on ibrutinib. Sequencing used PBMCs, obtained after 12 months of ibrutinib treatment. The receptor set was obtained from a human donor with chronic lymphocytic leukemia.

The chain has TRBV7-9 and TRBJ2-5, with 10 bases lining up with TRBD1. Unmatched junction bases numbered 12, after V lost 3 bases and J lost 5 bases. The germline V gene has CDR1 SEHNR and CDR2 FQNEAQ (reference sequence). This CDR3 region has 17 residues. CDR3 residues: CASSFLGTGVRSETQYF. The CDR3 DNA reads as TGTGCCAGCAGCTTCCTCGGGACAGGGGTTAGGTCCGAGACCCAGTACTTC.

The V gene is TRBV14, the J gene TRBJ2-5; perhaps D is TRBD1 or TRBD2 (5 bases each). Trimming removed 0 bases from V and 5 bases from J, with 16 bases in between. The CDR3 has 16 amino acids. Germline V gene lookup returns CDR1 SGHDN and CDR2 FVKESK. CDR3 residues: CASSQDEGPFVETQYF. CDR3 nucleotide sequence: TGTGCCAGCAGCCAAGACGAGGGACCTTTCGTGGAGACCCAGTACTTC.

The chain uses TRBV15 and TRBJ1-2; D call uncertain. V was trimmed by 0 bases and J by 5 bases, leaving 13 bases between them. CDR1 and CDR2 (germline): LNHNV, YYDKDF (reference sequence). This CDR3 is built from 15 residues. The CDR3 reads CATSRDLPEVYGYTF. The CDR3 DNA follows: TGTGCCACCAGCAGAGATCTCCCAGAGGTATATGGCTACACCTTC.

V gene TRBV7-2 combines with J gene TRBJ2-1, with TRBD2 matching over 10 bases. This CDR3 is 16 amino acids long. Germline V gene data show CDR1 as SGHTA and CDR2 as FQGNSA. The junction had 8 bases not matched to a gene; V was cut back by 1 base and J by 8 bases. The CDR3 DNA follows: TGTGCCAGCAGCTTAGTTTTTAGCGGGAGGTCCTATGAGCAGTTCTTC. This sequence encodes CASSLVFSGRSYEQFF.

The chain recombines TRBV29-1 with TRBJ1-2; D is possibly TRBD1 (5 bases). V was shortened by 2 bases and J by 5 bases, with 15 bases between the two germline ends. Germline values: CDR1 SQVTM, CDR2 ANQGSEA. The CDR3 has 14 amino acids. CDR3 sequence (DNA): TGCAGCGTTGAACCGGACAATAAAGGGTATGGCTACACCTTC. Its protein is CSVEPDNKGYGYTF.

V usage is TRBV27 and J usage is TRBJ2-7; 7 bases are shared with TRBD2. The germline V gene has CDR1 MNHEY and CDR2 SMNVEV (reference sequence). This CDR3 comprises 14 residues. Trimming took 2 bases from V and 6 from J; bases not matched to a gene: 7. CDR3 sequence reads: CASSLRGWGGEQYF. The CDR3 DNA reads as TGTGCCAGCAGTTTACGTGGGTGGGGGGGCGAGCAGTACTTC.

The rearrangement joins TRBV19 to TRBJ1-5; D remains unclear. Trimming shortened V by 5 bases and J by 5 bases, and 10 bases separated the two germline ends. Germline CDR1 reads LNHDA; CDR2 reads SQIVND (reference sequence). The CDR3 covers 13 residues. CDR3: CASSPGDYQPQHF. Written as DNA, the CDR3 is TGTGCCAGTAGTCCGGGCGACTATCAGCCCCAGCATTTT.

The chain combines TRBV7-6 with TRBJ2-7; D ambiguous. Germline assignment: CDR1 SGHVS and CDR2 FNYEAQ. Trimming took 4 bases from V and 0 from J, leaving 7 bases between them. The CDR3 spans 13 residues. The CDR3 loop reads CASSSSDSYEQYF. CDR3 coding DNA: TGTGCCAGCAGCTCCTCGGACTCCTACGAGCAGTACTTC. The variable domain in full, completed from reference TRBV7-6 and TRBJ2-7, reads GAGVSQSPRYKVTKRGQDVALRCDPISGHVSLYWYRQALGQGPEFLTYFNYEAQQDKSGLPNDRFSAERPEGSISTLTIQRTEQRDSAMYRCASSSSDSYEQYFGPGTRLTVT.

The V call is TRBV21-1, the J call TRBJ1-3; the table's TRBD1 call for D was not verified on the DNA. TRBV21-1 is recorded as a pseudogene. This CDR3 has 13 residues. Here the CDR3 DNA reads TGTGCCAGCAGAACAGGGATCGGAAACACCATATATTTT. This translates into CASRTGIGNTIYF.

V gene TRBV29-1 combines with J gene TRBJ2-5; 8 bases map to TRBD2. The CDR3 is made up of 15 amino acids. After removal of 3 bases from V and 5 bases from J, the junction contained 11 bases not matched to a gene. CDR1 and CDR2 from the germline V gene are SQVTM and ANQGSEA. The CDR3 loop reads CSVEDPAGEGETQYF. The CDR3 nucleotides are TGCAGCGTTGAGGACCCAGCGGGAGAGGGGGAGACCCAGTACTTC.

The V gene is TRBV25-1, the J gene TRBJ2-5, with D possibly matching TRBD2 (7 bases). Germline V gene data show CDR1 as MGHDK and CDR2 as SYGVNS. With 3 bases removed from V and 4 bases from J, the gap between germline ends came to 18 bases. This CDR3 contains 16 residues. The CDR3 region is CASSDDGGGSGETQYF. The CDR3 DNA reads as TGTGCCAGCAGTGACGATGGGGGCGGGAGCGGAGAGACCCAGTACTTC.

CDR3 sequence: CASSPGQTNTEAFF. The CDR3 DNA follows: TGTGCCAGTAGTCCCGGACAGACGAACACTGAAGCTTTCTTT. The chain combines TRBV19 with TRBJ1-1; weak D call: TRBD1 (6 bases). Germline loops: CDR1 LNHDA, CDR2 SQIVND (reference sequence). Trimming cost V 5 bases and J 1 base, with 11 bases left between them. This CDR3 contains 14 residues.

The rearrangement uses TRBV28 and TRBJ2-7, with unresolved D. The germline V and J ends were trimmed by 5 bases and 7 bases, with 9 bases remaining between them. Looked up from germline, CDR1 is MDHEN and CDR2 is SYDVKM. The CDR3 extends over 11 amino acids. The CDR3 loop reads CASSPRREQYF. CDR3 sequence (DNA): TGTGCCAGCAGTCCTCGTCGGGAGCAGTACTTC.

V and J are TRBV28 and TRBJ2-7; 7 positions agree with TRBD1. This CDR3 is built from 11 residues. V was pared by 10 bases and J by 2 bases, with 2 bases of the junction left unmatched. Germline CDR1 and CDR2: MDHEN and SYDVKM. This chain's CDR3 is CATTGAYEQYF. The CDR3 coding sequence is TGTGCCACCACAGGGGCCTACGAGCAGTACTTC. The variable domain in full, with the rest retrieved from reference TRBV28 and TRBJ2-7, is DVKVTQSSRYLVKRTGEKVFLECVQDMDHENMFWYRQDPGLGLRLIYFSYDVKMKEKGDIPEGYSVSREKKERFSLILESASTNQTSMYLCATTGAYEQYFGPGTRLTVT.

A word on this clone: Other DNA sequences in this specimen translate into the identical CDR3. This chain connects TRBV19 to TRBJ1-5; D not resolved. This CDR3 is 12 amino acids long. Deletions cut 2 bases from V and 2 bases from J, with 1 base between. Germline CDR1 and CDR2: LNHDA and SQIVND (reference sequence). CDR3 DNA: TGTGCCAGTAGTATACGCAATCAGCCCCAGCATTTT. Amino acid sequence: CASSIRNQPQHF.

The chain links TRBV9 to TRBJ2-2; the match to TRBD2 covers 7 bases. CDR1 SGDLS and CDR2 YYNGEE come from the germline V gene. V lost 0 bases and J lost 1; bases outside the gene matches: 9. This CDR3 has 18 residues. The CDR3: CASSVDPRGGGNTGELFF. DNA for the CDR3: TGTGCCAGCAGCGTAGACCCCCGGGGCGGGGGGAACACCGGGGAGCTGTTTTTT.

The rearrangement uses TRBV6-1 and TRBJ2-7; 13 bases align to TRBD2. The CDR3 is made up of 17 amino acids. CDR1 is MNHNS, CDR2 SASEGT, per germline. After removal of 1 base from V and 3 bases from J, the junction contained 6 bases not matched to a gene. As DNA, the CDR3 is TGTGCCAGCAGTGAAGAAATAGGGACTAGCGGGAACTACGAGCAGTACTTC. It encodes CASSEEIGTSGNYEQYF.

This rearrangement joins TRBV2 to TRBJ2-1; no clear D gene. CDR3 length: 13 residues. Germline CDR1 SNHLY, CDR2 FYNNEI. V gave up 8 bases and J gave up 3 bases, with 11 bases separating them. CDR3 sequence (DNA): TGTGCCAGCGGTAGTCCTAGCTACAATGAGCAGTTCTTC. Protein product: CASGSPSYNEQFF.

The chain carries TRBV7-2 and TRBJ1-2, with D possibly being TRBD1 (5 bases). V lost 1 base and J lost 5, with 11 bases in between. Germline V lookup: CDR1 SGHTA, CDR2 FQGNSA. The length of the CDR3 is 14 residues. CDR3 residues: CASSLEPQGYGYTF. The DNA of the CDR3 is TGTGCCAGCAGCTTAGAACCCCAGGGATATGGCTACACCTTC.

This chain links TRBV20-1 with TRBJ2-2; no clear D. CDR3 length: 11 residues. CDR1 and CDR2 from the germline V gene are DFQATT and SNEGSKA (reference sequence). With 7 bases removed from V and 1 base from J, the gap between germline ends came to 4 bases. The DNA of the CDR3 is TGCAGTGGGCGGAACACCGGGGAGCTGTTTTTT. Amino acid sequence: CSGRNTGELFF.

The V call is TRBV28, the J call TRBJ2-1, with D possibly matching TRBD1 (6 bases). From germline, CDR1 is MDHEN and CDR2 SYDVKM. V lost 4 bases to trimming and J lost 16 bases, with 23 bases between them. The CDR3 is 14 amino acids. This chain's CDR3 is CASSSQDSQLRLFF. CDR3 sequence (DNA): TGTGCCAGCAGTTCCCAGGACAGCCAATTACGACTTTTCTTC.

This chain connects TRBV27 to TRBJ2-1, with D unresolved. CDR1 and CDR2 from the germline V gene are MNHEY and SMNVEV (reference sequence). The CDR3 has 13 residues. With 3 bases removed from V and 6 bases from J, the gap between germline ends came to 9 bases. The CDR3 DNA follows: TGTGCCAGCAGTTTTTGGGTTGGCAATGAGCAGTTCTTC. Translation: CASSFWVGNEQFF.

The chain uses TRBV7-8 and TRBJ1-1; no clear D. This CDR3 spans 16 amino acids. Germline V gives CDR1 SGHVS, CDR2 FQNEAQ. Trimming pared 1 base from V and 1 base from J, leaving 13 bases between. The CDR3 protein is CASSLVGLTSNTEAFF. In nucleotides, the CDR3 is TGTGCCAGCAGCTTAGTGGGCCTAACATCGAACACTGAAGCTTTCTTT.

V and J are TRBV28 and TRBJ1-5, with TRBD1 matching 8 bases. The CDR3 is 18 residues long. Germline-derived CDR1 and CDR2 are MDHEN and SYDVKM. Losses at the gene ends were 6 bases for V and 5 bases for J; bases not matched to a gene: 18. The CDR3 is CASRHPGQGIYRDQPQHF. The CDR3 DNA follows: TGTGCCAGCAGACACCCCGGACAGGGAATTTACCGGGATCAGCCCCAGCATTTT.

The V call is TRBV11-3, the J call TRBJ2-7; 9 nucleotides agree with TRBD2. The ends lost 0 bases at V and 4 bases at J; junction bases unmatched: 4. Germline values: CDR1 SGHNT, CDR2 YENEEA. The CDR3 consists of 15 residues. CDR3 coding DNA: TGTGCCAGCAGCTTAGATTCTAGCGGGAAGTACGAGCAGTACTTC. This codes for CASSLDSSGKYEQYF.

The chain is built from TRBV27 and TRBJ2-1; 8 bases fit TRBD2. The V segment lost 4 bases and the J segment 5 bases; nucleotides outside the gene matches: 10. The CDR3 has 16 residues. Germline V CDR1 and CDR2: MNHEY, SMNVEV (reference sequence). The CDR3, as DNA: TGTGCCAGCAGTTCCCTAAAAACGGGAGGGGACAATGAGCAGTTCTTC. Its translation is CASSSLKTGGDNEQFF.